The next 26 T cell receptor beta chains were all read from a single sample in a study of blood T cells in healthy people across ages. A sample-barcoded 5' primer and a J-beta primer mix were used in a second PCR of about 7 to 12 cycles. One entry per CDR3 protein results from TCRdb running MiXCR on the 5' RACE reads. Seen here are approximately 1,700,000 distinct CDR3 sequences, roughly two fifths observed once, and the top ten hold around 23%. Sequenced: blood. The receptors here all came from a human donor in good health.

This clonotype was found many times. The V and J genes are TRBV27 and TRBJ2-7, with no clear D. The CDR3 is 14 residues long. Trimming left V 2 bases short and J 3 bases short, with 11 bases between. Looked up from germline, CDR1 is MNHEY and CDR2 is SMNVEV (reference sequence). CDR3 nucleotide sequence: TGTGCCAGCAGTTTAACGGTCCCTTTCTACGAGCAGTACTTC. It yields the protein CASSLTVPFYEQYF.

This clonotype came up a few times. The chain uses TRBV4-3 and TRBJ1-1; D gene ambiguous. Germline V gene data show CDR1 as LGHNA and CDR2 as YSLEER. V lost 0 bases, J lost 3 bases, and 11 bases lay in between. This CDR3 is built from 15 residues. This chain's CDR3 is CASSQDRNYYTEAFF. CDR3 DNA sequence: TGCGCCAGCAGCCAAGACAGAAACTACTACACTGAAGCTTTCTTT.

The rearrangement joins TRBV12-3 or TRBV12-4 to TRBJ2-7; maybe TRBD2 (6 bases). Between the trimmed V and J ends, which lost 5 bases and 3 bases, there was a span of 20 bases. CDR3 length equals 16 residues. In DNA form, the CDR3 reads TGTGCCAGCAGTCCTACCCGCTTGGGGGGTGTCTACGAGCAGTACTTC. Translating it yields CASSPTRLGGVYEQYF.

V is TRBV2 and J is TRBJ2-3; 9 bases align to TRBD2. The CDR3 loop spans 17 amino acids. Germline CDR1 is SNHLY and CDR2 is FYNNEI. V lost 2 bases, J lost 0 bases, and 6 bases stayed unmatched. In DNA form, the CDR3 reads TGTGCCAGCAGTGAAAGCAGACTAGCGGCTAGCACAGATACGCAGTATTTT. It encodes CASSESRLAASTDTQYF.

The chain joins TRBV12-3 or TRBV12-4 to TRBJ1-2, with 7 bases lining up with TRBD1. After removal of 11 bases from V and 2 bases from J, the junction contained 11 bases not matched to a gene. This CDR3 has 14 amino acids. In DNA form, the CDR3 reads TGTGCCGGCATTCGGGGACAGCTCAACTATGGCTACACCTTC. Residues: CAGIRGQLNYGYTF.

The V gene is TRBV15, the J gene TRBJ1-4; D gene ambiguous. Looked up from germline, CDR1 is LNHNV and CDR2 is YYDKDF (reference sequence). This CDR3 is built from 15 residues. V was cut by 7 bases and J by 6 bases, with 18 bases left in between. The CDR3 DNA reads TGTGCCACCAAGGACGTAGGACCTCCCGATGAAAAACTGTTTTTT. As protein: CATKDVGPPDEKLFF.

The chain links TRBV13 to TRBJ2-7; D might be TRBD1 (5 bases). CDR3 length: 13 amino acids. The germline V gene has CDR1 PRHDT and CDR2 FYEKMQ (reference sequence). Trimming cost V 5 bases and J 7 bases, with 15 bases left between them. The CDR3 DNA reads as TGTGCCAGCAGCCACTCAGGGTCGGGTGAGCAGTACTTC. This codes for CASSHSGSGEQYF.

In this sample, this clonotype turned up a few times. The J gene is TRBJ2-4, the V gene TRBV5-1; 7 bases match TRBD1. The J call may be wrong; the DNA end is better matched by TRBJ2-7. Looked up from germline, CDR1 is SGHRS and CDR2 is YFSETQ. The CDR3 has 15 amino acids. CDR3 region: CASSLGAGGPNEQYF. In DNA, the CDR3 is TGCGCCAGCAGCTTGGGGGCAGGGGGTCCCAACGAGCAGTACTTC.

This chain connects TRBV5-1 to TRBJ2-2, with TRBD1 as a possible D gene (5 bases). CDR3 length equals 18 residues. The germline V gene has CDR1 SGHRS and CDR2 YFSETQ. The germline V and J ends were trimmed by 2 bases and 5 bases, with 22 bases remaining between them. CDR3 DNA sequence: TGCGCCAGCAGCTTCCGTCCGGTGGTGGCAGGGTGGACCGGGGAGCTGTTTTTT. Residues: CASSFRPVVAGWTGELFF.

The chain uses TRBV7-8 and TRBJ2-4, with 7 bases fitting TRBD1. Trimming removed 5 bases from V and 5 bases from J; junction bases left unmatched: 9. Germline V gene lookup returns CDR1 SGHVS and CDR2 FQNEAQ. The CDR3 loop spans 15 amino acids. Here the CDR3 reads CASSHWTGLENIQYF. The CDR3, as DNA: TGTGCCAGCAGCCATTGGACAGGTTTGGAAAACATTCAGTACTTC.

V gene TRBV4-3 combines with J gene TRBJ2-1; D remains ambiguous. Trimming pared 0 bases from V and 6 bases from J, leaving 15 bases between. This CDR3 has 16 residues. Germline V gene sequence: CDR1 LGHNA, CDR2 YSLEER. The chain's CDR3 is CASSQEGPALINEQFF. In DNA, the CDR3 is TGCGCCAGCAGCCAAGAAGGACCGGCCCTTATCAATGAGCAGTTCTTC.

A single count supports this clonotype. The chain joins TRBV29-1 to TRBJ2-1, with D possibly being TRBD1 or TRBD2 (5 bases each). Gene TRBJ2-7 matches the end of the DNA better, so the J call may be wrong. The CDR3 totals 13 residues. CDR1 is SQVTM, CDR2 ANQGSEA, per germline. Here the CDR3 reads CSASGTSYNEQYF. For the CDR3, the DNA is TGCAGCGCCTCCGGGACCTCCTACAATGAGCAGTACTTC.

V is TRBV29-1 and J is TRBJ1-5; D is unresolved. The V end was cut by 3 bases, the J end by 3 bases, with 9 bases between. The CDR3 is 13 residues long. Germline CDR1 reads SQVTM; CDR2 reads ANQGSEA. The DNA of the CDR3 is TGCAGCGTTGAGGAGGGAAACAATCAGCCCCAGCATTTT. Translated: CSVEEGNNQPQHF.

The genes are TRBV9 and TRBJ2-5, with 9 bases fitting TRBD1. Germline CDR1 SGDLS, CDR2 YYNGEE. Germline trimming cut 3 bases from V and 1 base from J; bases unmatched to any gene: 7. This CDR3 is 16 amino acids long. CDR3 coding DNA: TGTGCCAGCAGCGGCAGAACAGGGGGCCGCCAAGAGACCCAGTACTTC. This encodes CASSGRTGGRQETQYF.

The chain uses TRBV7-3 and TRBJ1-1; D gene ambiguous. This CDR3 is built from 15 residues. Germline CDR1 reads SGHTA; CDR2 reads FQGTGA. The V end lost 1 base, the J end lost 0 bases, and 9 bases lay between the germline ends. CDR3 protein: CASSLMAAVNTEAFF. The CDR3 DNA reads TGTGCCAGCAGCTTAATGGCGGCGGTGAACACTGAAGCTTTCTTT.

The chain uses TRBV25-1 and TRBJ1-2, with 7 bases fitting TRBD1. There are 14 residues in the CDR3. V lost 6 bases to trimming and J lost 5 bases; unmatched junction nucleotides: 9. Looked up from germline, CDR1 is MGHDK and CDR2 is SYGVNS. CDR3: CASSEGAGGYGYTF. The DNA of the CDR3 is TGTGCCAGCAGCGAAGGGGCAGGGGGATATGGCTACACCTTC.

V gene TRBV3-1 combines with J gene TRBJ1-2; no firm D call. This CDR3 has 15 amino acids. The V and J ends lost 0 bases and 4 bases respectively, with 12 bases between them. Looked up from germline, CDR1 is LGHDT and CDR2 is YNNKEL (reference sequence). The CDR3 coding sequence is TGTGCCAGCAGCCAAGATGCCGGGGAAGGCTATGGCTACACCTTC. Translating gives CASSQDAGEGYGYTF.

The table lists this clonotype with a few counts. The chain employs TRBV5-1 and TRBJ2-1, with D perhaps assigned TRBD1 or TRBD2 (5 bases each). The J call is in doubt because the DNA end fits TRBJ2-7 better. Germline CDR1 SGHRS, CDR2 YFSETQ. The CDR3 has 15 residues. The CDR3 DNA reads TGCGCCAGCAGCTTGTATGGGACGGCATACAATGAGCAGTACTTC. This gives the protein CASSLYGTAYNEQYF.

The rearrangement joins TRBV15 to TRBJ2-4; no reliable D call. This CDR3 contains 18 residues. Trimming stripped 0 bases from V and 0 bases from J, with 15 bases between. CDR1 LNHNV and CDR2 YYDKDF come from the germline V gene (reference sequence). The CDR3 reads CATSREGPSALAKNIQYF. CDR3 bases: TGTGCCACCAGCAGAGAAGGGCCATCAGCCCTAGCCAAAAACATTCAGTACTTC.

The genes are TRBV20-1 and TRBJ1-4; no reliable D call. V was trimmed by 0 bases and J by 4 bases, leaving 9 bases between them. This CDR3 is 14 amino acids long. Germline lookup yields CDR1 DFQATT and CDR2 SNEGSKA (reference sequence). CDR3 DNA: TGCAGTGCTAGAGAAGCCAGGTTTAATGAAAAACTGTTTTTT. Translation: CSAREARFNEKLFF.

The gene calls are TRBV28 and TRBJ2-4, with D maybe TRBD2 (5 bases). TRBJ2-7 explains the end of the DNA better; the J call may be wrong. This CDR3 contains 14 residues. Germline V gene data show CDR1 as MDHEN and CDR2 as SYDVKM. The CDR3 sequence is CASRSAGGGYEQYF. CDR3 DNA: TGTGCCAGCAGATCCGCTGGAGGAGGCTACGAGCAGTACTTC.

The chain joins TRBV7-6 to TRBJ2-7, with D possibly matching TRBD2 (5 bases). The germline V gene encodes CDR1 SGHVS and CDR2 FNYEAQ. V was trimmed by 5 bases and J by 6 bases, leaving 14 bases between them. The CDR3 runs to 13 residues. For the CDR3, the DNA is TGTGCCAGCAGCCAAACTCTAGCTTTCGAGCAGTACTTC. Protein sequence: CASSQTLAFEQYF.

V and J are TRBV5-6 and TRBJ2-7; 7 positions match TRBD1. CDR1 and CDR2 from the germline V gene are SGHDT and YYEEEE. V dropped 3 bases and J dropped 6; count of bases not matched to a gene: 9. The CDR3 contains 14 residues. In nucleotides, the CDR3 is TGTGCCAGCAGCTCACTGACAGGGTCAGGCGAGCAGTACTTC. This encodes CASSSLTGSGEQYF.

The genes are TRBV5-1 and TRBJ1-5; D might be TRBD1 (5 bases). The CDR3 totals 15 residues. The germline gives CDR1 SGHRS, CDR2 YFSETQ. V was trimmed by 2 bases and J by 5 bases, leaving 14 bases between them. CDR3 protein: CASSLSGGFYQPQHF. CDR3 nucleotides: TGCGCCAGCAGCTTAAGCGGGGGGTTTTATCAGCCCCAGCATTTT.

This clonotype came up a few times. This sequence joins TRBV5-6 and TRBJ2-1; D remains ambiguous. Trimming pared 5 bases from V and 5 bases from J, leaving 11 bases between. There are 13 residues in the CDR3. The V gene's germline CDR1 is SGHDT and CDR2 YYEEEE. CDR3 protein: CASSSGPHNEQFF. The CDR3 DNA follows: TGTGCCAGCAGTTCGGGCCCCCACAATGAGCAGTTCTTC.

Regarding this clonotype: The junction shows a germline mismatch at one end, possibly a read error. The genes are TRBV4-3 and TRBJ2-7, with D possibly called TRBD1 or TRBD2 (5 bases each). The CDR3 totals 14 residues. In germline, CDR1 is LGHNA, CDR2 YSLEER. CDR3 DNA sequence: TGCGCCAGCAGCCAAGATCGGGGACCCTACAAGCAGTACTTC. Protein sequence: CASSQDRGPYKQYF.